The text below deals with one T cell receptor (beta chain). The V segment lost 4 bases and the J segment 1 base; nucleotides outside the gene matches: 4. This CDR3 comprises 16 residues. Germline CDR1 and CDR2: MDHEN and SYDVKM. Measured with immunoSEQ multiplex PCR; TCRdb has only the in-frame clones, and not every one. The data show 2 million to 2.5 million clones, 95% seen once. Each of the donors was a healthy adult who was HIV-negative and had not had a recent acute infection or vaccination. These data originate in a study of shared clonotypes between healthy human individuals. What was sequenced was naive CD4+ T cells sorted from blood. Described subset: CD45RA+ positively selected. V is TRBV28 and J is TRBJ2-4, with 10 bases lining up with TRBD2. This receptor was obtained from a man aged 18-30 years in good health. The CDR3 spells CASSSPGLAAKNIQYF. The CDR3, as DNA: TGTGCCAGCAGTTCCCCGGGACTAGCGGCCAAAAACATTCAGTACTTC.